Listed below are T cell receptor beta chains from one sample, sequenced in a study of human T cells and chemical hapten exposure. MiXCR, applied by TCRdb to the RACE reads, yields one record per CDR3 protein. The sample carries tens of thousands of distinct CDR3 sequences, 9.5% to 15% recorded once. This material consisted of whole blood, taken in connection with sensitization to the hapten diphenylcyclopropenone (DPC). Every receptor here comes from a man aged 25 to 40 with alopecia areata. Some clones in this sample may be carry-over from other donors' samples. Both conserved end residues are part of each CDR3. A D gene is named only where the DNA matches it firmly.

v_gene	d_gene	j_gene	CDR3aa
TRBV7-9	.	TRBJ1-2	CASSLQNYGYTF
TRBV5-1	TRBD2	TRBJ2-7	CASSLGTSGTSPYEQYF
TRBV10-3	.	TRBJ1-2	CAISESWGDGYTF
TRBV3-1	.	TRBJ2-1	CASSLLSNEQFF
TRBV20-1	.	TRBJ1-2	CSARGPREGYTF
TRBV6-5	TRBD2	TRBJ2-1	CASRETGTSCNEQFF
TRBV10-3	.	TRBJ1-5	CAISGGAGPNQPQHF
TRBV7-9	TRBD1	TRBJ1-1	CASSLVGTGGNTEAFF
TRBV5-1	TRBD1	TRBJ1-4	CASRAAGTGVEKLFF
TRBV10-3	.	TRBJ1-1	CAISAGIRSEAFF